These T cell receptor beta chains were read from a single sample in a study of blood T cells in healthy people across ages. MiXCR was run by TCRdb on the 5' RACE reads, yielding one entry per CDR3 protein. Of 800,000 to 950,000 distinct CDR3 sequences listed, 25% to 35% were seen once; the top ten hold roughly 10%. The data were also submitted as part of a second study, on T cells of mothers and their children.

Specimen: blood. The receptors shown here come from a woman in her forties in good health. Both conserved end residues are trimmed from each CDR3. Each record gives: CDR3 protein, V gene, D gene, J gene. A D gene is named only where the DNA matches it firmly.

CDR3aa: SARDKTQGTAGVAQY
v_gene: TRBV20-1
d_gene: -
j_gene: TRBJ2-3

CDR3aa: ASSRGQGAHRAKNIQY
v_gene: TRBV5-5
d_gene: TRBD1
j_gene: TRBJ2-4

CDR3aa: ASSLGTGYT
v_gene: TRBV12-3/TRBV12-4
d_gene: -
j_gene: TRBJ1-2

CDR3aa: ASSLLGQGQIGYT
v_gene: TRBV5-1
d_gene: TRBD1
j_gene: TRBJ1-2

CDR3aa: ASSQQGAPSSYNEQF
v_gene: TRBV13
d_gene: TRBD1
j_gene: TRBJ2-1

CDR3aa: ASSLDRGRPYEQY
v_gene: TRBV6-5
d_gene: TRBD1
j_gene: TRBJ2-7

CDR3aa: ASSQYRGWSEQF
v_gene: TRBV3-1
d_gene: -
j_gene: TRBJ2-1

CDR3aa: ASSQRQESYEQY
v_gene: TRBV4-3
d_gene: -
j_gene: TRBJ2-7

CDR3aa: SVGWDQPQH
v_gene: TRBV29-1
d_gene: -
j_gene: TRBJ1-5

CDR3aa: GARTGPSNQPQH
v_gene: TRBV20-1
d_gene: -
j_gene: TRBJ1-5

CDR3aa: ASSPLAYSEAF
v_gene: TRBV7-9
d_gene: -
j_gene: TRBJ1-1

CDR3aa: ASSPGTGGDEQY
v_gene: TRBV7-8
d_gene: TRBD1
j_gene: TRBJ2-7

CDR3aa: ASSLLGMNSPLH
v_gene: TRBV7-2
d_gene: -
j_gene: TRBJ1-6

CDR3aa: AISKGPTNYGYT
v_gene: TRBV10-3
d_gene: -
j_gene: TRBJ1-2

CDR3aa: ASSLTQDRGGTEAF
v_gene: TRBV7-3
d_gene: TRBD1
j_gene: TRBJ1-1

CDR3aa: ASSEGRHSGNTIY
v_gene: TRBV2
d_gene: -
j_gene: TRBJ1-3

CDR3aa: ASSDRVIDGSNQPQH
v_gene: TRBV6-4
d_gene: -
j_gene: TRBJ1-5

CDR3aa: ASSLAPINQPQH
v_gene: TRBV5-6
d_gene: -
j_gene: TRBJ1-5

CDR3aa: ASSFQRGNTDTQY
v_gene: TRBV7-2
d_gene: TRBD2
j_gene: TRBJ2-3

CDR3aa: ASSPPRGGNIQY
v_gene: TRBV28
d_gene: TRBD2
j_gene: TRBJ2-4

CDR3aa: TSSVSGGAYEF
v_gene: TRBV25-1
d_gene: TRBD2
j_gene: TRBJ2-1

CDR3aa: SAWGPASGVGTDNEQF
v_gene: TRBV20-1
d_gene: TRBD2
j_gene: TRBJ2-1

CDR3aa: ASGPGGTDTQY
v_gene: TRBV11-2
d_gene: TRBD2
j_gene: TRBJ2-3

CDR3aa: ASSLTPGGSPLH
v_gene: TRBV28
d_gene: -
j_gene: TRBJ1-6

CDR3aa: ASNRRPNTEAF
v_gene: TRBV5-1
d_gene: -
j_gene: TRBJ1-1

CDR3aa: ACSSPTGGVSHEQF
v_gene: TRBV12-3/TRBV12-4
d_gene: TRBD2
j_gene: TRBJ2-1

CDR3aa: SADGQGARYGYT
v_gene: TRBV20-1
d_gene: TRBD1
j_gene: TRBJ1-2

CDR3aa: ASSVVAGQGELF
v_gene: TRBV6-1
d_gene: TRBD2
j_gene: TRBJ2-2

CDR3aa: ASSLLGTTEAF
v_gene: TRBV5-4
d_gene: -
j_gene: TRBJ1-1

CDR3aa: ASSPKTGYTGELF
v_gene: TRBV7-8
d_gene: -
j_gene: TRBJ2-2

CDR3aa: ASSPHLGRENYGYT
v_gene: TRBV7-9
d_gene: -
j_gene: TRBJ1-2

CDR3aa: SAQGQGRYGYT
v_gene: TRBV20-1
d_gene: TRBD1
j_gene: TRBJ1-2

CDR3aa: ASSPLLIAKNIQY
v_gene: TRBV27
d_gene: -
j_gene: TRBJ2-4

CDR3aa: ASSLARDRQETQY
v_gene: TRBV5-5
d_gene: TRBD1
j_gene: TRBJ2-5

CDR3aa: ASRRDREYEQY
v_gene: TRBV5-6
d_gene: TRBD1
j_gene: TRBJ2-7

CDR3aa: ASSESINQPQH
v_gene: TRBV25-1
d_gene: -
j_gene: TRBJ1-5

CDR3aa: VSSLGWDRYYGQY
v_gene: TRBV5-5
d_gene: TRBD1
j_gene: TRBJ2-7

CDR3aa: AISMGHEQF
v_gene: TRBV10-3
d_gene: -
j_gene: TRBJ2-1

CDR3aa: ASSLSTPGLGTQY
v_gene: TRBV7-2
d_gene: -
j_gene: TRBJ2-3

CDR3aa: ASIPPGKTYEQY
v_gene: TRBV28
d_gene: -
j_gene: TRBJ2-7

CDR3aa: ASSPGQANPYEQY
v_gene: TRBV5-1
d_gene: TRBD1
j_gene: TRBJ2-7

CDR3aa: ASSQDSGGAGDTQY
v_gene: TRBV4-3
d_gene: TRBD2
j_gene: TRBJ2-3

CDR3aa: ASSPTGGTRYEQY
v_gene: TRBV12-3/TRBV12-4
d_gene: TRBD1
j_gene: TRBJ2-7

CDR3aa: ASSLGQPSGGTDTQY
v_gene: TRBV7-9
d_gene: TRBD2
j_gene: TRBJ2-3

CDR3aa: AISESSRLAEQETQY
v_gene: TRBV10-3
d_gene: TRBD2
j_gene: TRBJ2-5

CDR3aa: ASSLYSETQY
v_gene: TRBV7-9
d_gene: -
j_gene: TRBJ2-5

CDR3aa: ASSLSRGAGTEAF
v_gene: TRBV27
d_gene: -
j_gene: TRBJ1-1

CDR3aa: ASTVDYGYT
v_gene: TRBV2
d_gene: -
j_gene: TRBJ1-2

CDR3aa: ATRPGLRSNVLT
v_gene: TRBV19
d_gene: TRBD2
j_gene: TRBJ2-6

CDR3aa: SANRGSGYT
v_gene: TRBV20-1
d_gene: TRBD1
j_gene: TRBJ1-2

CDR3aa: SAPSVEGTDTQY
v_gene: TRBV20-1
d_gene: -
j_gene: TRBJ2-3

CDR3aa: AIRNRDRGSEQY
v_gene: TRBV10-3
d_gene: TRBD1
j_gene: TRBJ2-7